The 8 T cell receptor beta chains listed next were all sequenced from one sample in a study of identical twins (dated by TCRdb to the mid-2010s). Libraries came from 5' RACE. The sequencer listed for this sample is Illumina HiSeq 2000. TCRdb applied fastp at Q25 and MiXCR to the public reads, then kept only in-frame beta chains. CDR3 protein duplicates are merged, each entry listing the most common genes and DNA. This sample lists hundreds of thousands of distinct CDR3 sequences; around 6% were detected once. About 2% of the sample lies in the top ten. The sequenced sample was naive T cells sorted from blood. Interpreted using the paper, the cell subset or site label stands for: cells isolated with a human naive T-cell isolation kit. The receptors here all came from a man aged 18 to 30 in good health.

This clonotype was detected many times. The J gene is TRBJ2-1, the V gene TRBV29-1; the D gene is possibly TRBD1 (6 bases). This CDR3 is built from 15 residues. V was cut by 4 bases and J by 5 bases, with 18 bases left in between. Per the germline V gene, CDR1 is SQVTM and CDR2 is ANQGSEA. CDR3 protein: CSVGGWAGDHNEQFF. The DNA of the CDR3 is TGCAGCGTTGGCGGCTGGGCAGGGGATCACAATGAGCAGTTCTTC.

The chain joins TRBV10-2 to TRBJ2-2; TRBD1 is a possible D gene (5 bases). The CDR3 is 14 residues long. Germline V lookup: CDR1 WSHSY, CDR2 SAAADI. V lost 3 bases, J lost 2 bases, and 7 bases lay in between. The CDR3 loop is CASSDGHNTGELFF. The CDR3 DNA reads TGCGCCAGCAGTGACGGACACAACACCGGGGAGCTGTTTTTT.

The genes are TRBV18 and TRBJ2-7; the D is unclear. The CDR3 runs to 13 residues. Per germline, CDR1 KGHSH and CDR2 LQKENI. V was clipped by 2 bases and J by 3 bases, with 8 bases between them. CDR3 in DNA: TGTGCCAGCTCACCAAAAAGGAGCTACGAGCAGTACTTC. It specifies CASSPKRSYEQYF.

There are many counts of this clonotype. V usage is TRBV6-1 and J usage is TRBJ2-5; 9 positions agree with TRBD1. Germline V gives CDR1 MNHNS, CDR2 SASEGT. The CDR3 runs to 16 residues. Germline trimming cut 5 bases from V and 4 bases from J; bases unmatched to any gene: 11. The CDR3 loop is CASSKGTGYSGETQYF. The CDR3 coding sequence is TGTGCCAGCAGTAAAGGGACAGGGTATTCTGGAGAGACCCAGTACTTC.

There are many counts of this clonotype. The chain links TRBV20-1 to TRBJ1-5; 7 positions agree with TRBD1. Looked up from germline, CDR1 is DFQATT and CDR2 is SNEGSKA (reference sequence). V shed 0 bases and J 2 bases; nucleotides not matched to a gene: 1. The CDR3 has 14 amino acids. The CDR3 sequence: CSARDRGGNQPQHF. The CDR3, as DNA: TGCAGTGCTAGAGACAGGGGGGGCAATCAGCCCCAGCATTTT.

On this clonotype: At one end the junction does not follow the germline gene, possibly because of a read error. The chain is built from TRBV4-2 and TRBJ2-7; 8 bases are shared with TRBD1. The CDR3 has 15 residues. Per the germline V gene, CDR1 is LGHNA and CDR2 is YNFKEQ. The CDR3 sequence: CAGSTAGTGRLEQYF. The CDR3 DNA reads as TGTGCCGGCAGCACGGCCGGGACAGGCCGACTCGAGCAGTACTTC.

This clonotype was seen ten or more times. This chain uses TRBV20-1 with TRBJ2-7, with TRBD1 matching over 11 bases. V was clipped by 1 base and J by 5 bases; unmatched bases: 7. CDR1 is DFQATT, CDR2 SNEGSKA, per germline (reference sequence). The CDR3 runs to 15 residues. This CDR3 is CSARARDRGIHEQYF. The CDR3 DNA reads TGCAGTGCTAGAGCCCGGGACAGGGGGATTCACGAGCAGTACTTC.

This clonotype appeared a few times. The chain links TRBV4-3 to TRBJ1-2; 10 nucleotides align to TRBD1. The CDR3 loop spans 16 amino acids. With 5 bases clipped from V and 4 bases from J, the junction kept 10 bases outside the gene matches. CDR1 and CDR2 from the germline V gene are LGHNA and YSLEER. CDR3: CASSKGTGDPGYGYTF. The CDR3, as DNA: TGCGCCAGCAGCAAAGGGACAGGGGACCCCGGCTATGGCTACACCTTC.